Following are 15 T cell receptor beta chains from one sample sequenced in a study of tumor and adjacent non-tumor tissue in lung cancer. Three rounds of nested PCR, following a modified ARM-PCR protocol, produced the TCRbeta library. TCRdb re-called the multiplex PCR reads with MiXCR, one entry per CDR3 protein. The sample holds about 100,000 distinct CDR3 sequences, more than 55% seen once. RNA was extracted from bulk tissue without any cell sorting. Distant lung tissue was collected more than 3 cm away from the tumor edge. The source material was distant non-tumor lung tissue. These receptors all stem from a man aged 30-40 years with non-small cell lung cancer.

Points on this clonotype: A much larger clonotype is one base distant, so this may be a read error. The gene calls are TRBV29-1 and TRBJ2-2; a weak D match, TRBD2 (5 bases). The ends were cut back, 4 bases at V and 5 bases at J, with 11 bases in the middle. Germline V gene sequence: CDR1 SQVTM, CDR2 ANQGSEA. This CDR3 has 13 amino acids. This chain's CDR3 is CSVVEVATGELFF. CDR3 coding DNA: TGCAGCGTTGTGGAGGTCGCTACCGGGGAGCTGTTTTTT.

The chain is built from TRBV5-4 and TRBJ2-4; D gene unclear. V was shortened by 4 bases and J by 12 bases, with 23 bases between the two germline ends. Per germline, CDR1 SGHNT and CDR2 YYREEE (reference sequence). This CDR3 contains 15 residues. The CDR3, as DNA: TGTGCCAGCAGCAGGTGGACCCTTCCGGAAGACACTCAGTACTTC. Its translation is CASSRWTLPEDTQYF.

This clonotype was recorded at least ten times. This rearrangement joins TRBV5-4 to TRBJ2-1, with 11 bases lining up with TRBD2. The CDR3 has 15 residues. CDR1 and CDR2 (germline): SGHNT, YYREEE (reference sequence). Germline trimming cut 5 bases from V and 6 bases from J; bases unmatched to any gene: 7. The DNA for the CDR3 is TGTGCCAGCAGAGCCGGGACTAGCGGTATCAATGAGCAGTTCTTC. Translated, it gives CASRAGTSGINEQFF. The whole variable domain, remainder taken from reference TRBV5-4 and TRBJ2-1, is ETGVTQSPTHLIKTRGQQVTLRCSSQSGHNTVSWYQQALGQGPQFIFQYYREEENGRGNFPPRFSGLQFPNYSSELNVNALELDDSALYLCASRAGTSGINEQFFGPGTRLTVL.

About this clonotype itself: The junction differs from germline at one of its ends, possibly a read error. The rearrangement joins TRBV11-2 to TRBJ2-1, with D perhaps TRBD1 or TRBD2 (6 bases each). CDR3 length equals 15 residues. The germline CDR1 and CDR2 sequences are SGHAT and FQNNGV. The CDR3, as DNA: TGTGTCAGCAACAACCGTAAGGGGGGATCCAATGAGCAGTTCTTC. This gives the protein CVSNNRKGGSNEQFF.

The sample holds a few counts of this clonotype. A much larger clone sits a single nucleotide away, making a read error possible. The V gene is TRBV4-1, the J gene TRBJ2-1; D might be TRBD2 (6 bases). CDR3 length: 16 amino acids. Germline V gene data show CDR1 as MGHRA and CDR2 as YSYEKL. The CDR3 spells CASNQDLGGIDNEQFF. CDR3 in DNA: TGCGCCAGCAACCAAGATTTGGGGGGTATCGACAATGAGCAGTTCTTC.

Points on this clonotype: A junction end diverges from the germline sequence, so it may reflect a read error. V is TRBV4-1 and J is TRBJ2-5; D perhaps matches TRBD2 (6 bases). CDR3 size: 15 residues. From germline, CDR1 is MGHRA and CDR2 YSYEKL. Here the CDR3 reads CASNQEDYLEETQYF. DNA of the CDR3: TGTGCCAGCAACCAAGAGGACTACCTAGAAGAGACCCAGTACTTC.

With regard to this clonotype: Here the CDR3 omits its conserved ending phenylalanine or tryptophan, so a read error is the likely source. The chain carries TRBV11-2 and TRBJ2-7; 7 positions match TRBD2. Germline V lookup: CDR1 SGHAT, CDR2 FQNNGV. CDR3 size: 13 residues. V was clipped by 6 bases and J by 6 bases; unmatched bases: 8. The CDR3 DNA reads as TGTGCCAGCAGTGCCGGACTAGGGACCGAGCAGTACTCC. Translating gives CASSAGLGTEQYS.

As to this clonotype: With a much larger clone just one base away, this may be a read error. The rearrangement joins TRBV10-3 to TRBJ1-1, with TRBD1 matching 8 bases. The CDR3 has 14 residues. Germline loops: CDR1 ENHRY, CDR2 SYGVKD. DNA of the CDR3: TGTGCCACCAGTGAGTCGCAGGGGGCGTCGGAAGCTTTCTTT. The encoded protein is CATSESQGASEAFF.

In this sample, this clonotype turned up many times. This sequence joins TRBV4-2 and TRBJ2-1; 11 bases are shared with TRBD2. The CDR3 has 16 residues. The J segment lost 7 bases and the V segment lost 0 bases, leaving 5 bases of the junction unmatched. In germline, CDR1 is LGHNA, CDR2 YNFKEQ. CDR3 DNA sequence: TGTGCCAGCAGCCAAGATCTTAGCGGGGGGGCGAATGAGCAGTTCTTC. Protein product: CASSQDLSGGANEQFF.

This clonotype appeared a single time. One junction end disagrees with the germline gene, perhaps due to a read error. CDR3 sequence: CNARGGTGDLFF. The CDR3 nucleotides read TGCAACGCACGGGGGGGCACCGGGGATCTGTTTTTT. The rearrangement links TRBV20-1 to TRBJ2-2; 8 positions agree with TRBD2. The CDR3 spans 12 residues. Germline CDR1 DFQATT, CDR2 SNEGSKA (reference sequence).

As regards this clonotype: An end of the junction does not agree with germline; a read error may underlie this. The gene calls are TRBV6-6 and TRBJ1-2; possibly TRBD1 for D (5 bases). The CDR3 has 12 amino acids. Germline values: CDR1 MNHNY, CDR2 SVGAGI (reference sequence). The DNA of the CDR3 is TGTGCCAGCAGCCTCCGGGGGTATGGCTACACTTTC. Its translation: CASSLRGYGYTF.

As for this clonotype: A much larger clonotype is one base distant, so this may be a read error. V and J are TRBV6-5 and TRBJ2-2; D may match TRBD1 or TRBD2 (5 bases each). The V gene's germline CDR1 is MNHEY and CDR2 SVGAGI. CDR3 length equals 16 residues. V was clipped by 6 bases and J by 7 bases, with 21 bases between them. CDR3 amino acids: CASSPDGASFFGELFF. In nucleotides, the CDR3 is TGTGCCAGCAGCCCGGACGGGGCCAGCTTTTTCGGGGAGCTGTTTTTT.

The chain links TRBV20-1 to TRBJ2-5; maybe TRBD1 (6 bases). Germline V CDR1 and CDR2: DFQATT, SNEGSKA (reference sequence). Trimming removed 7 bases from V and 0 bases from J, with 21 bases in between. The CDR3 contains 16 residues. The CDR3 nucleotides read TGCAGTGTAACTCCACCGCCAGGGGTTTACCAAGAGACCCAGTACTTC. Protein: CSVTPPPGVYQETQYF.

This clonotype turned up a few times. A much larger clonotype is one base distant, so this may be a read error. The chain is built from TRBV20-1 and TRBJ1-2, with unresolved D. CDR3 length equals 11 residues. Germline CDR1 DFQATT, CDR2 SNEGSKA (reference sequence). The CDR3 is CNASSVYGYTF. CDR3 coding DNA: TGCAATGCTAGTTCCGTCTATGGCTACACCTTC.

Points on this clonotype: Since a much larger clone is just one base distant, this may be a read error. The rearrangement links TRBV20-1 to TRBJ1-1, with TRBD1 as a possible D gene (5 bases). In germline, CDR1 is DFQATT, CDR2 SNEGSKA (reference sequence). CDR3 length: 12 amino acids. Here the CDR3 reads CSASGQGVETFF. CDR3 coding DNA: TGCAGTGCTAGCGGTCAGGGCGTTGAAACTTTCTTT.